The source of this T cell receptor (beta chain) is a study of blood T cell repertoires in COVID-19. Study-wide context: PBMCs, B-cell-depleted T cells, or T cells were the source of the cDNA or gDNA that made up the material.

Assay used: immunoSEQ multiplex PCR; TCRdb lists only in-frame clones, some missing. There are about 150,000 clones in the sample; less than 90% occur only once, and more than 6.5% lies in the top ten. Cohorts were based on clinical histories the participants reported. The CDR3 totals 14 residues. Germline V CDR1 and CDR2: SGHAT, FQNNGV. Trimming cost V 2 bases and J 6 bases; bases outside gene matches: 4. The V call is TRBV11-2, the J call TRBJ2-7; 10 nucleotides agree with TRBD1. Sequencing used PBMCs or T cells enriched from blood (not recorded which). This clonotype originated in a woman between 50 and 59 years old who had recovered from COVID-19. For the CDR3, the DNA is TGTGCCAGCAGCTTATGGGGACAGGGGACCGAGCAGTACTTC. Translation: CASSLWGQGTEQYF.